Listed here are 10 T cell receptor beta chains from one sample, sequenced in a study of beta chain features in type 1 diabetes. The entirety of the isolated RNA underwent reverse transcription, so expressed TCRB transcripts were sequenced. Data came from immunoSEQ multiplex PCR; TCRdb stores just in-frame clones and leaves some out. Of some 900,000 clones in the sample, about a sixth are singletons; the top ten hold around 0.02%. The sequenced material came from naive CD4+ T cells from blood. The source of these receptors is a woman aged 18-29 years in good health.

This clone showed up just a few times. The V call is TRBV27, the J call TRBJ2-7, with 7 bases lining up with TRBD1. V lost 2 bases to trimming and J lost 2 bases; unmatched junction nucleotides: 9. The CDR3 consists of 16 residues. Germline V CDR1 and CDR2: MNHEY, SMNVEV (reference sequence). CDR3 sequence (DNA): TGTGCCAGCAGTTTAGTTCCGGACAGGTTCCCCTACGAGCAGTACTTC. Translated, it gives CASSLVPDRFPYEQYF.

This sequence joins TRBV6-5 and TRBJ1-3; D gene uncertain. Germline CDR1 MNHEY, CDR2 SVGAGI. V was shortened by 2 bases and J by 1 base, with 6 bases between the two germline ends. The CDR3 is 14 amino acids. In DNA, the CDR3 is TGTGCCAGCAGTTACGGTTTTTCTGGAAACACCATATATTTT. It is translated as CASSYGFSGNTIYF.

The table lists this clone with a few counts. The chain carries TRBV4-3 and TRBJ2-3; D is tentatively TRBD1 or TRBD2 (7 bases each). V shed 0 bases and J shed 9 bases, with 19 bases lying between them. This CDR3 spans 16 amino acids. Germline values: CDR1 LGHNA, CDR2 YSLEER. The CDR3 region has the DNA TGCGCCAGCAGCCAAGAGATGGGAGGGGGCGGGAGAACGCAGTATTTT. Amino acid sequence: CASSQEMGGGGRTQYF.

The V gene is TRBV19, the J gene TRBJ2-7, with TRBD2 matching over 7 bases. After removal of 3 bases from V and 5 bases from J, the junction contained 4 bases not matched to a gene. The CDR3 length is 13 residues. Germline values: CDR1 LNHDA, CDR2 SQIVND (reference sequence). The DNA for the CDR3 is TGTGCCAGTAGTATTAAGGGAGGGAACGAGCAGTACTTC. It codes for CASSIKGGNEQYF.

The CDR3 DNA sequence: TGCAGCGTTGTAGCTAGTTTCCAAGAGACCCAGTACTTC. Translating gives CSVVASFQETQYF. J is TRBJ2-5 and V is TRBV29-1; D uncertain. The V gene's germline CDR1 is SQVTM and CDR2 ANQGSEA. The CDR3 runs to 13 residues. V was shortened by 4 bases and J by 1 base, with 10 bases between the two germline ends. The full variable domain, its missing parts supplied by reference TRBV29-1 and TRBJ2-5, is SAVISQKPSRDICQRGTSLTIQCQVDSQVTMMFWYRQQPGQSLTLIATANQGSEATYESGFVIDKFPISRPNLTFSTLTVSNMSPEDSSIYLCSVVASFQETQYFGPGTRLLVL.

V gene TRBV5-1 combines with J gene TRBJ2-2; possibly TRBD2 for D (5 bases). The CDR3 contains 15 residues. V was trimmed by 0 bases and J by 6 bases, leaving 12 bases between them. Germline CDR1 SGHRS, CDR2 YFSETQ. The DNA for the CDR3 is TGCGCCAGCAGCTTGGACCCTAGCTGGGCCGGGGAGCTGTTTTTT. This codes for CASSLDPSWAGELFF.

V usage is TRBV15 and J usage is TRBJ2-7, with a tentative D call TRBD1 (6 bases). The CDR3 totals 14 residues. With 3 bases removed from V and 1 base from J, the gap between germline ends came to 10 bases. Per germline, CDR1 LNHNV and CDR2 YYDKDF (reference sequence). Here the CDR3 reads CATSRGHGSYEQYF. The DNA of the CDR3 is TGTGCCACCAGCAGGGGACACGGGTCCTACGAGCAGTACTTC.

The chain links TRBV28 to TRBJ1-3, with a possible D match to TRBD1 (5 bases). V was pared by 5 bases and J by 0 bases, with 14 bases between. The CDR3 spans 16 residues. Germline-derived CDR1 and CDR2 are MDHEN and SYDVKM. CDR3 DNA: TGTGCCAGCAGTCTTATATTAACAGGCTCTGGAAACACCATATATTTT. It translates to CASSLILTGSGNTIYF.

The chain employs TRBV4-2 and TRBJ1-5; D is unclear. CDR1 and CDR2 (germline): LGHNA, YNFKEQ. V lost 0 bases, J lost 1 base, and 7 bases lay in between. The CDR3 is made up of 15 amino acids. CDR3 DNA: TGTGCCAGCAGCCAAGATTCATCGAGCAATCAGCCCCAGCATTTT. It translates to CASSQDSSSNQPQHF.

This sequence joins TRBV7-9 and TRBJ2-3, with a weak D call TRBD2 (5 bases). The CDR3 runs to 13 residues. Trimming took off 5 bases at V and 6 bases at J, with 12 bases between the two ends. Germline-derived CDR1 and CDR2 are SEHNR and FQNEAQ (reference sequence). The DNA of the CDR3 is TGTGCCAGCAGCCTCTCTAGCTCCGATACGCAGTATTTT. This sequence encodes CASSLSSSDTQYF. Combining the CDR3 with reference TRBV7-9 and TRBJ2-3 gives the whole variable domain DTGVSQNPRHKITKRGQNVTFRCDPISEHNRLYWYRQTLGQGPEFLTYFQNEAQLEKSRLLSDRFSAERPKGSFSTLEIQRTEQGDSAMYLCASSLSSSDTQYFGPGTRLTVL.